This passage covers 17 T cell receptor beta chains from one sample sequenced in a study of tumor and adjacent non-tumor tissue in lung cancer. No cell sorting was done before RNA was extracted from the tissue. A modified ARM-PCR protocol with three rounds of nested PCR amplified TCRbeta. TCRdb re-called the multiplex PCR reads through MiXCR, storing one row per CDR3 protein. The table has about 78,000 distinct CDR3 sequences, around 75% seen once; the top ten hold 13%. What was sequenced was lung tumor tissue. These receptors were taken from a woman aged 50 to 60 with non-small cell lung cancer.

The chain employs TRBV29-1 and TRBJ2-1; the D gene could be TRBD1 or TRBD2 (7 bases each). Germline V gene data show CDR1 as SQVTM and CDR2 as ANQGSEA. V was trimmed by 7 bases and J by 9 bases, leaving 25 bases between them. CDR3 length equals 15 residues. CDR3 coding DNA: TGCAGCGCCAAGACTATCGGAACCAGGGGGGGTGAGCAGTTCTTC. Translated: CSAKTIGTRGGEQFF.

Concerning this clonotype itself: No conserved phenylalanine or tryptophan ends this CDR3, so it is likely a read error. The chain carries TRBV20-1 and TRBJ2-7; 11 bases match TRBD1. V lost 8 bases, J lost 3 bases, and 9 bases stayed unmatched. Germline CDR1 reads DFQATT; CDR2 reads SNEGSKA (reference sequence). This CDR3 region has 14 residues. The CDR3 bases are TGCAGTCATGAGCCCGGGACAGGGGGCTACGAGCAGTACATC. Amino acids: CSHEPGTGGYEQYI.

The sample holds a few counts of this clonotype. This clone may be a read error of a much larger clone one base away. In DNA form, the CDR3 reads TGTGCCAGCTCACAATGGGGACTGTATAGCAATCAGCCCCAGCATTTT. It specifies CASSQWGLYSNQPQHF. The chain employs TRBV18 and TRBJ1-5; possibly TRBD1 for D (5 bases). Trimming took off 4 bases at V and 0 bases at J, with 13 bases between the two ends. The germline V gene has CDR1 KGHSH and CDR2 LQKENI. The length of the CDR3 is 16 residues.

The CDR3 DNA is TGCAGTGCTATTAATCAACTGAACACCGGGGAGCTGTTTTTT. Protein sequence: CSAINQLNTGELFF. The chain has TRBV20-1 and TRBJ2-2; the D is unclear. The V and J ends lost 4 bases and 1 base respectively, with 10 bases between them. The CDR3 has 14 residues. Germline-derived CDR1 and CDR2 are DFQATT and SNEGSKA (reference sequence).

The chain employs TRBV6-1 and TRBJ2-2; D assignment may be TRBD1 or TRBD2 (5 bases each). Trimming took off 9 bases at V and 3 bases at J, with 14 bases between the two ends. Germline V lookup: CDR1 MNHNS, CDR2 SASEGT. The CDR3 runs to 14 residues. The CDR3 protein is CARRWDGHTGELFF. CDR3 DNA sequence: TGTGCCAGGAGGTGGGACGGGCACACCGGGGAGCTGTTTTTT.

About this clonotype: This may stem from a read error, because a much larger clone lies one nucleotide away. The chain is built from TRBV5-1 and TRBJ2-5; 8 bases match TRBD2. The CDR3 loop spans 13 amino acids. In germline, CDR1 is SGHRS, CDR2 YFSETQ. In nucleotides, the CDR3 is TGCGCCAGCAGCGGGGGACTAGGAGAGACCCGGTACTTC. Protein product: CASSGGLGETRYF.

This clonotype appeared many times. In DNA form, the CDR3 reads TGTGCCAGCAGCTTACTTCCCACCAGGCTGTCGGAGACCCAGTACTTC. It codes for CASSLLPTRLSETQYF. The chain employs TRBV7-9 and TRBJ2-5; D uncertain. CDR1 is SEHNR, CDR2 FQNEAQ, per germline (reference sequence). V was pared by 2 bases and J by 5 bases, with 18 bases between. The CDR3 is made up of 16 amino acids.

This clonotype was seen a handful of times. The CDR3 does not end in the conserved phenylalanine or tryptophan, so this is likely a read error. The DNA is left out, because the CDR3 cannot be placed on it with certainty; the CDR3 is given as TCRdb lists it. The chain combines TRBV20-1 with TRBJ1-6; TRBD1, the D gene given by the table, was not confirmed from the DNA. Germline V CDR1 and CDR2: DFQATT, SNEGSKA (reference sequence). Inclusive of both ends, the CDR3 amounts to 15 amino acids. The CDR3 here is CSAAPEGGRNLPFHS.

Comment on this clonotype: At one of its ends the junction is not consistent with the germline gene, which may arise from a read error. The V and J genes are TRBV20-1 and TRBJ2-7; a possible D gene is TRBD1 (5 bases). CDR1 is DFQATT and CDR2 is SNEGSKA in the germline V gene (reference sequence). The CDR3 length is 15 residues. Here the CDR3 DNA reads TGCAGTGCTAGAGACTCAGGGCGAACCTCCTACGAGCAGTGTTTC. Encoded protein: CSARDSGRTSYEQCF.

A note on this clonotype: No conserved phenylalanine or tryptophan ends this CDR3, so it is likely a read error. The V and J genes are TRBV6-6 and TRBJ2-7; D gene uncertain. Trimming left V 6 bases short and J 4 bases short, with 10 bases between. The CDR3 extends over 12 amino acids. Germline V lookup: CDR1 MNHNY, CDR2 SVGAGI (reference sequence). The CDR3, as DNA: TGTGCCAGCAGATACCGACTTTACGAGCAGTACCTC. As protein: CASRYRLYEQYL.

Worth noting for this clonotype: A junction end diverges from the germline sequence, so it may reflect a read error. CDR3 bases: TGCAGCGCGGAGGACACGACCTACAATGAGCGGTTCTTC. As protein: CSAEDTTYNERFF. This chain joins TRBV29-1 and TRBJ2-1; tentatively, D is TRBD1 or TRBD2 (5 bases each). This CDR3 is 13 amino acids long. The germline CDR1 and CDR2 sequences are SQVTM and ANQGSEA.

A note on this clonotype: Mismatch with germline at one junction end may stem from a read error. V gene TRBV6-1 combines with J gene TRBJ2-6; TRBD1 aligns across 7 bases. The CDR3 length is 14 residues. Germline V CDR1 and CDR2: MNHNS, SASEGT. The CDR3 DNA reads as TGTGCCAGCCAGACAGGGCTTGGGTCCAATGTCCTGACTTTC. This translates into CASQTGLGSNVLTF.

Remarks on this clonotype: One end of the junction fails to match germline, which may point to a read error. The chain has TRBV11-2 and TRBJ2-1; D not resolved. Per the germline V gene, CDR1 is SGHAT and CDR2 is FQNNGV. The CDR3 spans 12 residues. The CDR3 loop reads CARSPSRYEQFF. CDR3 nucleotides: TGTGCCAGAAGCCCCTCCAGATATGAGCAATTCTTC.

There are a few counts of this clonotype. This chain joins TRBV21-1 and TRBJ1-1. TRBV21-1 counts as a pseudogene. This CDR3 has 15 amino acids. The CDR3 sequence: CASSKVAGRESEAFF. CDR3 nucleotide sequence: TGTGCCAGCAGCAAAGTCGCAGGGAGGGAAAGTGAAGCTTTCTTT.

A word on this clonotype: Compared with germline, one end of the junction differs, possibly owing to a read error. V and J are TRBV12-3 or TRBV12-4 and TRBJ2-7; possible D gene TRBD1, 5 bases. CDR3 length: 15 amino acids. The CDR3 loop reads CAGSPIQGQGYEQYF. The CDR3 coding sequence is TGTGCCGGCAGTCCCATCCAGGGTCAGGGCTACGAGCAGTACTTC.

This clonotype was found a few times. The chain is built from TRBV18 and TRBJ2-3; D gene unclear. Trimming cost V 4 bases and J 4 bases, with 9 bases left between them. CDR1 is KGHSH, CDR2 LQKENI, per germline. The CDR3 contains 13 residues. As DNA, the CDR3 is TGTGCCAGCTCACGACCACAGCCAGATACGCAGTATTTT. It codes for CASSRPQPDTQYF.

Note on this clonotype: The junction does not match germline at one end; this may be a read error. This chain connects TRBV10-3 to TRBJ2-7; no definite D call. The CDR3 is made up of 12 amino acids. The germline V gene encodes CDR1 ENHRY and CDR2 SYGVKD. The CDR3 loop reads CAISEPSYKQYF. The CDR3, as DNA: TGTGCCATCAGTGAGCCCAGCTACAAGCAGTATTTC.